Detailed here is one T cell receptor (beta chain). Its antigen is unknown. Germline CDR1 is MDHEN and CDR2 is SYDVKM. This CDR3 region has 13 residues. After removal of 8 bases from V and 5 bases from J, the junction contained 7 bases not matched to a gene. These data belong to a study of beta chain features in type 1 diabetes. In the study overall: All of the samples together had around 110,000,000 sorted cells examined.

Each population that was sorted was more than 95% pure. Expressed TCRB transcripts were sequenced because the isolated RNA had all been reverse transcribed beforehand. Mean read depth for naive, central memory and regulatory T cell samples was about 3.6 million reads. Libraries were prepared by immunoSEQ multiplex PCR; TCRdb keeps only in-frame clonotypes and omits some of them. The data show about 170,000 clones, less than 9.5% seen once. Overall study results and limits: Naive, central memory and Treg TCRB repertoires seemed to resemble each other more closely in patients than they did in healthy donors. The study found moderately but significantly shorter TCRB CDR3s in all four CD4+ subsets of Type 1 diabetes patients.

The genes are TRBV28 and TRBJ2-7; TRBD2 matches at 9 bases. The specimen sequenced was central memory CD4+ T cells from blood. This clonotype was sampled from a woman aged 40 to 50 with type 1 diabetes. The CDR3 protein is CASEPSGKNEQYF. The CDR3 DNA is TGTGCCAGCGAACCTAGCGGGAAAAACGAGCAGTACTTC.